The TCR beta chain described here comes from a study of blood T cell repertoires in COVID-19. Study-level background: Specimens from acute and convalescent COVID-19 originated in the United States, Italy and Spain.

Authors' processing steps: Using reference gene primer amplification, nucleated cell counts were estimated. Assay used: immunoSEQ multiplex PCR; TCRdb lists only in-frame clones, some missing. V and J calls and clone size are copied from that table; D and trimming were computed from the DNA. The sample holds roughly 570,000 clones, around nine tenths seen once. The CDR3 has 15 amino acids. Trimming removed 0 bases from V and 9 bases from J, with 15 bases in between. CDR1 is KGHSH, CDR2 LQKENI, per germline. The receptor comes from a woman between 50 and 59 years old with COVID-19, enrolled during active disease. Sequencing input: peripheral blood. The chain uses TRBV18 and TRBJ1-5; D is perhaps TRBD1 (5 bases). CDR3 amino acids: CASSPPGGNVPPQHF. The CDR3 DNA sequence: TGTGCCAGCTCACCACCGGGGGGGAACGTGCCGCCCCAGCATTTT.